One sample yielded the 17 T cell receptor beta chains listed below, sequenced in a study of T cell responses to AZD1222 COVID-19 vaccine. TCRdb's copy holds only in-frame clones and misses some; the assay was immunoSEQ multiplex PCR. This sample has some 200,000 clones; approximately 90% occur once, and the top ten carry about 6.1%. Here the sequenced sample was peripheral blood, taken on day 0 of AZD1222 vaccination. These receptor sequences come from an adult in good health.

The chain is built from TRBV20-1 and TRBJ2-5, with D possibly matching TRBD2 (5 bases). Per the germline V gene, CDR1 is DFQATT and CDR2 is SNEGSKA (reference sequence). The CDR3 has 11 residues. Trimming took 5 bases from V and 5 from J, leaving 9 bases between them. CDR3 residues: CSAHRGETQYF. The CDR3 DNA reads TGCAGTGCTCACCGCGGGGAGACCCAGTACTTC.

The chain links TRBV30 to TRBJ2-2; D is unclear. V was clipped by 5 bases and J by 4 bases, with 11 bases between them. CDR3 length: 13 amino acids. From germline, CDR1 is GTSNPN and CDR2 SVGIG (reference sequence). The CDR3 protein is CAWGILGTGELFF. CDR3 sequence (DNA): TGTGCCTGGGGGATCCTTGGCACCGGGGAGCTGTTTTTT.

The chain is built from TRBV6-5 and TRBJ2-2; TRBD2 matches at 7 bases. V was pared by 3 bases and J by 4 bases, with 8 bases of the junction left unmatched. The V gene's germline CDR1 is MNHEY and CDR2 SVGAGI. The CDR3 consists of 16 residues. CDR3 in DNA: TGTGCCAGCAGTTATCTCGCGGGAGAGGTCACCGGGGAGCTGTTTTTT. The encoded protein is CASSYLAGEVTGELFF.

The rearrangement links TRBV30 to TRBJ2-2, with a weak D call TRBD2 (7 bases). CDR3 length: 15 amino acids. Trimming took off 1 base at V and 5 bases at J, with 14 bases between the two ends. Germline V gene data show CDR1 as GTSNPN and CDR2 as SVGIG (reference sequence). CDR3 nucleotide sequence: TGTGCCTGGAGTGGCAGGAGGGGGGGTACCGGGGAGCTGTTTTTT. It is translated as CAWSGRRGGTGELFF. Filled out from reference TRBV30 and TRBJ2-2, the complete variable domain reads SQTIHQWPATLVQPVGSPLSLECTVEGTSNPNLYWYRQAAGRGLQLLFYSVGIGQISSEVPQNLSASRPQDRQFILSSKKLLLSDSGFYLCAWSGRRGGTGELFFGEGSRLTVL.

This chain links TRBV18 with TRBJ2-1; 7 nucleotides agree with TRBD1. This CDR3 region has 16 residues. Germline V gene sequence: CDR1 KGHSH, CDR2 LQKENI. J lost 3 bases, V lost 5 bases, and 10 bases had no gene match. CDR3 region: CASSSRQGEDYNEQFF. The DNA for the CDR3 is TGTGCCAGCTCAAGCAGACAGGGAGAGGACTACAATGAGCAGTTCTTC.

Regarding this clone: The sample has other DNA sequences that encode this CDR3 too. The CDR3 region has the DNA TGTGCCTGGAGGTCCTCTGGAAACACCATATATTTT. This translates into CAWRSSGNTIYF. The chain joins TRBV30 to TRBJ1-3, with D uncertain. Per germline, CDR1 GTSNPN and CDR2 SVGIG (reference sequence). The CDR3 sequence is 12 residues long. The V end lost 3 bases, the J end lost 0 bases, and 3 bases lay between the germline ends.

The rearrangement links TRBV30 to TRBJ1-2; no firm D call. V was pared by 2 bases and J by 5 bases, with 6 bases between. CDR3 size: 11 residues. The V gene's germline CDR1 is GTSNPN and CDR2 SVGIG (reference sequence). DNA for the CDR3: TGTGCCTGGAGTTTTGGTTATGGCTACACCTTC. Amino acid sequence: CAWSFGYGYTF.

J is TRBJ1-5 and V is TRBV6-5; D gene ambiguous. The germline gives CDR1 MNHEY, CDR2 SVGAGI. The CDR3 sequence is 12 residues long. Trimming stripped 2 bases from V and 7 bases from J, with 6 bases between. CDR3 coding DNA: TGTGCCAGCAGTTACGTAGCCCAGCCCCAGCATTTT. It encodes CASSYVAQPQHF.

The chain joins TRBV18 to TRBJ1-1, with D unclear. V was pared by 2 bases and J by 0 bases, with 7 bases between. This CDR3 spans 14 amino acids. CDR1 and CDR2 (germline): KGHSH, LQKENI. CDR3 loop: CASSPGYMNTEAFF. In DNA form, the CDR3 reads TGTGCCAGCTCACCAGGGTACATGAACACTGAAGCTTTCTTT.

This clone was picked up a small number of times. The chain is built from TRBV25-1 and TRBJ1-4; 7 bases agree with TRBD1. Trimming removed 2 bases from V and 7 bases from J; junction bases left unmatched: 7. Germline V lookup: CDR1 MGHDK, CDR2 SYGVNS. This CDR3 is built from 15 residues. The CDR3 nucleotides read TGTGCCAGCAGTGAACGGGACAGATTCGTTGAAAAACTGTTTTTT. As protein: CASSERDRFVEKLFF.

The chain uses TRBV6-5 and TRBJ2-7; D remains unclear. Trimming stripped 7 bases from V and 1 base from J, with 5 bases between. Germline V gene data show CDR1 as MNHEY and CDR2 as SVGAGI. This CDR3 is built from 11 residues. CDR3 residues: CASINSYEQYF. CDR3 sequence (DNA): TGTGCCAGCATTAATTCCTACGAGCAGTACTTC.

This clone has just one count. V gene TRBV5-1 combines with J gene TRBJ1-6, with 9 bases fitting TRBD1. The CDR3 contains 15 residues. V gave up 4 bases and J gave up 7 bases; unmatched junction bases: 6. The germline CDR1 and CDR2 sequences are SGHRS and YFSETQ. The CDR3 DNA reads as TGCGCCAGCAGCCCGGGACAGGGCTCGAATTCACCCCTCCACTTT. Translating gives CASSPGQGSNSPLHF.

This chain connects TRBV3-1 (or the pseudogene TRBV3-2) to TRBJ2-7; 12 bases are a match to TRBD2. V was clipped by 2 bases and J by 2 bases; unmatched bases: 1. The CDR3 is 15 residues long. Germline V CDR1 and CDR2: LGHDT, YNNKEL (reference sequence). The CDR3 region has the DNA TGTGCCAGCAGCCAACTAGCGGGGGGGACCTACGAGCAGTACTTC. Encoded protein: CASSQLAGGTYEQYF.

The rearrangement links TRBV4-1 to TRBJ1-2, with D maybe TRBD1 (5 bases). The CDR3 covers 15 residues. Germline V gene lookup returns CDR1 MGHRA and CDR2 YSYEKL. V was cut by 0 bases and J by 4 bases, with 12 bases left in between. As DNA, the CDR3 is TGCGCCAGCAGCCAAGATAGGGGTTTAGTCTATGGCTACACCTTC. Its protein is CASSQDRGLVYGYTF.

The chain links TRBV2 to TRBJ1-5, with 9 bases lining up with TRBD1. The V segment lost 8 bases and the J segment 7 bases; nucleotides outside the gene matches: 12. The CDR3 covers 15 residues. Germline lookup yields CDR1 SNHLY and CDR2 FYNNEI. The CDR3 loop is CASDPTGGQRQPQHF. The CDR3 nucleotides read TGTGCCAGCGATCCCACAGGGGGCCAGAGACAGCCCCAGCATTTT.

The chain recombines TRBV5-5 with TRBJ1-3; TRBD1 is a possible D gene (6 bases). With 0 bases removed from V and 0 bases from J, the gap between germline ends came to 13 bases. The CDR3 runs 17 residues. Germline V CDR1 and CDR2: SGHKS, YYEKEE (reference sequence). CDR3 nucleotides: TGTGCCAGCAGCTTGGAAGCCCAGGGGTTCTCTGGAAACACCATATATTTT. Protein sequence: CASSLEAQGFSGNTIYF.

The V gene is TRBV10-3, the J gene TRBJ2-7; D remains ambiguous. This CDR3 has 12 residues. The V gene lost 6 bases and the J gene lost 0 bases, with 6 bases spanning the gap. Germline CDR1 reads ENHRY; CDR2 reads SYGVKD. The CDR3 region is CAISANSYEQYF. CDR3 DNA: TGTGCCATCAGCGCAAACTCCTACGAGCAGTACTTC.